A single sample gave rise to the 8 T cell receptor beta chains below, sequenced in a study of blood T cells in healthy people across ages. For the second PCR, which ran for about 7 to 11 cycles, a sample-barcoded 5' primer and a J-beta primer mix were used. TCRdb re-derived calls from the 5' RACE reads in MiXCR, one entry per CDR3 protein. The sample consists of about 970,000 distinct CDR3 sequences, about 53% of them appearing once. Sequences were obtained from blood. The origin of the receptors is a woman aged 55 to 70 in good health.

This clonotype appeared once. The V gene is TRBV2, the J gene TRBJ2-1, with 7 bases matching TRBD2. CDR3 length: 14 residues. The V segment lost 8 bases and the J segment 6 bases; nucleotides outside the gene matches: 10. Germline V lookup: CDR1 SNHLY, CDR2 FYNNEI. The CDR3 DNA follows: TGTGCCAGCTTTGCGGGAGAGGGCTCCAATGAGCAGTTCTTC. Residues: CASFAGEGSNEQFF. Complete variable domain (other parts from reference TRBV2 and TRBJ2-1): EPEVTQTPSHQVTQMGQEVILRCVPISNHLYFYWYRQILGQKVEFLVSFYNNEISEKSEIFDDQFSVERPDGSNFTLKIRSTKLEDSAMYFCASFAGEGSNEQFFGPGTRLTVL.

The gene calls are TRBV4-2 and TRBJ1-4; unclear D gene. The CDR3 length is 14 residues. The V gene's germline CDR1 is LGHNA and CDR2 YNFKEQ. The V end was cut by 0 bases, the J end by 7 bases, with 9 bases between. CDR3 nucleotide sequence: TGTGCCAGCAGCCAAGATTTAGGGCGTGAAAAACTGTTTTTT. Translated: CASSQDLGREKLFF.

The chain carries TRBV12-3 or TRBV12-4 and TRBJ2-7, with D perhaps TRBD1 or TRBD2 (5 bases each). The CDR3 spans 14 residues. Trimming cost V 6 bases and J 9 bases, with 21 bases left between them. CDR3 region: CASSSEGPAFWQYF. DNA of the CDR3: TGTGCCAGCAGCTCTGAGGGGCCGGCTTTTTGGCAGTACTTC.

This clonotype was recorded a few times. The genes are TRBV7-2 and TRBJ1-5, with unresolved D. This CDR3 contains 13 residues. V was clipped by 2 bases and J by 6 bases, with 8 bases between them. Germline CDR1 is SGHTA and CDR2 is FQGNSA. The CDR3 region is CASSLNAGQPQHF. Here the CDR3 DNA reads TGTGCCAGCAGCTTAAACGCGGGTCAGCCCCAGCATTTT.

This clonotype has a handful of counts. This chain joins TRBV29-1 and TRBJ2-7; D call uncertain. From germline, CDR1 is SQVTM and CDR2 ANQGSEA. This CDR3 has 13 amino acids. V dropped 5 bases and J dropped 3 bases, with 14 bases sitting between them. This CDR3 reads CSVTPTYDYEQYF. The CDR3 DNA reads as TGCAGCGTTACTCCGACCTACGACTACGAGCAGTACTTC.

The chain joins TRBV10-3 to TRBJ2-1, with D unresolved. Trimming pared 0 bases from V and 5 bases from J, leaving 14 bases between. CDR1 and CDR2 (germline): ENHRY, SYGVKD. The CDR3 totals 16 residues. CDR3 sequence: CAISESMSLSNNEQFF. CDR3 in DNA: TGTGCCATCAGTGAGTCCATGAGTCTCTCGAACAATGAGCAGTTCTTC.

The V gene is TRBV12-3 or TRBV12-4, the J gene TRBJ2-2, with D possibly being TRBD2 (6 bases). Trimming removed 0 bases from V and 4 bases from J, with 9 bases in between. CDR3 length: 15 amino acids. The CDR3 here is CASSLAGGITGELFF. CDR3 coding DNA: TGTGCCAGCAGTTTAGCGGGAGGAATCACCGGGGAGCTGTTTTTT.

This sequence joins TRBV28 and TRBJ2-3; D call uncertain. The CDR3 spans 15 residues. Germline CDR1 MDHEN, CDR2 SYDVKM. Deletions cut 2 bases from V and 1 base from J, with 10 bases between. CDR3 in DNA: TGTGCCAGCAGTTTAACTGGGAAGGGCACAGATACGCAGTATTTT. Its protein product is CASSLTGKGTDTQYF.